The 32 T cell receptor beta chains below come from one sample, sequenced in a study of cytomegalovirus exposure and HLA in healthy donors. The PCR contained 60 Vbeta and 13 Jbeta primers. Repertoires were generated with immunoSEQ multiplex PCR, while TCRdb's copy carries only in-frame clones and drops some. The table includes over 65,000 clones, around 79% detected once. The sample consisted of PBMCs. The source is a woman aged 40 to 50 in good health and CMV-seropositive.

This chain uses TRBV4-3 with TRBJ1-5; the D gene is possibly TRBD1 (6 bases). The CDR3 extends over 14 amino acids. V lost 1 base and J lost 9, with 13 bases in between. Germline V gives CDR1 LGHNA, CDR2 YSLEER. The CDR3: CASSQVRQGSPQHF. The CDR3 region has the DNA TGCGCCAGCAGCCAAGTAAGGCAGGGGTCGCCCCAGCATTTT.

A remark on this clone: Other nucleotide sequences in the sample specify the same CDR3. The V gene is TRBV15, the J gene TRBJ1-2; TRBD1 matches at 9 bases. Unmatched junction bases numbered 5, after V lost 1 base and J lost 8 bases. From germline, CDR1 is LNHNV and CDR2 YYDKDF (reference sequence). The CDR3 has 14 residues. CDR3 nucleotides: TGTGCCACCAGCAGAGGGAAAGACAGGGGGGGCTACACCTTC. Amino acid sequence: CATSRGKDRGGYTF. The full variable domain, completed using reference TRBV15 and TRBJ1-2, is DAMVIQNPRYQVTQFGKPVTLSCSQTLNHNVMYWYQQKSSQAPKLLFHYYDKDFNNEADTPDNFQSRRPNTSFCFLDIRSPGLGDTAMYLCATSRGKDRGGYTFGSGTRLTVV.

The chain has TRBV5-1 and TRBJ2-2, with D perhaps TRBD1 (5 bases). Germline CDR1 and CDR2: SGHRS and YFSETQ. V lost 1 base, J lost 2 bases, and 6 bases lay in between. The CDR3 loop spans 14 amino acids. The CDR3 DNA reads TGCGCCAGCAGCTTGTGGGGCAACACCGGGGAGCTGTTTTTT. It codes for CASSLWGNTGELFF.

The chain combines TRBV18 with TRBJ1-1; no firm D call. Germline CDR1 is KGHSH and CDR2 is LQKENI. V lost 4 bases and J 1 base, leaving 10 bases between the germline ends. This CDR3 contains 14 residues. This CDR3 reads CASSHQTQNTEAFF. CDR3 sequence (DNA): TGTGCCAGCTCACACCAGACACAGAACACTGAAGCTTTCTTT.

This clone was seen once. The CDR3 sequence is CASSSTGTVNTEAFF. DNA for the CDR3: TGTGCCAGCAGCTCAACCGGGACAGTGAACACTGAAGCTTTCTTT. This chain joins TRBV13 and TRBJ1-1; TRBD1 agrees at 7 bases. Germline CDR1 reads PRHDT; CDR2 reads FYEKMQ (reference sequence). CDR3 length equals 15 residues. V lost 4 bases to trimming and J lost 0 bases; unmatched junction nucleotides: 5.

This chain uses TRBV19 with TRBJ2-5; tentative D call: TRBD2 (6 bases). Germline loops: CDR1 LNHDA, CDR2 SQIVND (reference sequence). Trimming pared 6 bases from V and 4 bases from J, leaving 12 bases between. The CDR3 has 13 amino acids. The DNA for the CDR3 is TGTGCCAGTAGCAACCAAGCGGGAGAGACCCAGTACTTC. This sequence encodes CASSNQAGETQYF.

V usage is TRBV7-3 and J usage is TRBJ1-1; the D is unclear. The CDR3 has 13 residues. Germline-derived CDR1 and CDR2 are SGHTA and FQGTGA. Trimming shortened V by 4 bases and J by 7 bases, and 13 bases separated the two germline ends. The chain's CDR3 is CASSSTSGVEAFF. In nucleotides, the CDR3 is TGTGCCAGCAGCTCCACATCCGGGGTTGAAGCTTTCTTT.

The chain recombines TRBV7-2 with TRBJ1-1; the D gene is possibly TRBD1 (5 bases). The germline V and J ends were trimmed by 7 bases and 4 bases, with 16 bases remaining between them. This CDR3 spans 14 amino acids. CDR1 SGHTA and CDR2 FQGNSA come from the germline V gene. The CDR3 nucleotides read TGTGCCAGCACCCGGGCAGGGATCGGCACTGAAGCTTTCTTT. Its translation is CASTRAGIGTEAFF.

This sequence joins TRBV7-3 and TRBJ2-3; 10 positions agree with TRBD2. This CDR3 is 19 amino acids long. V lost 5 bases and J lost 3; bases outside the gene matches: 17. Germline-derived CDR1 and CDR2 are SGHTA and FQGTGA. DNA of the CDR3: TGTGCCAGCAGCCTCCCCAGAGCGGGAGGGCCGGGTGGAACAGATACGCAGTATTTT. Amino acids: CASSLPRAGGPGGTDTQYF.

The V gene is TRBV19, the J gene TRBJ1-1; no firm D call. The germline gives CDR1 LNHDA, CDR2 SQIVND (reference sequence). The CDR3 covers 14 residues. Trimming removed 6 bases from V and 3 bases from J, with 14 bases in between. CDR3 sequence: CASRRQRGDTEAFF. The CDR3 DNA reads TGTGCCAGTAGAAGGCAGAGAGGCGACACTGAAGCTTTCTTT.

This clone was detected once. The J gene is TRBJ1-2, the V gene TRBV19; D is undetermined. The CDR3 sequence is 11 residues long. Trimming took off 5 bases at V and 6 bases at J, with 7 bases between the two ends. In germline, CDR1 is LNHDA, CDR2 SQIVND (reference sequence). DNA for the CDR3: TGTGCCAGTAGTTTAACAGATGGCTACACCTTC. Its protein is CASSLTDGYTF.

The V call is TRBV5-4, the J call TRBJ2-1; D might be TRBD2 (5 bases). V lost 4 bases to trimming and J lost 10 bases, with 15 bases between them. The CDR3 totals 13 residues. In germline, CDR1 is SGHNT, CDR2 YYREEE (reference sequence). CDR3 region: CASSPTEGGEQFF. CDR3 nucleotides: TGTGCCAGCAGCCCCACTGAGGGTGGGGAGCAGTTCTTC. Full variable domain (remainder filled in from reference TRBV5-4 and TRBJ2-1): ETGVTQSPTHLIKTRGQQVTLRCSSQSGHNTVSWYQQALGQGPQFIFQYYREEENGRGNFPPRFSGLQFPNYSSELNVNALELDDSALYLCASSPTEGGEQFFGPGTRLTVL.

V usage is TRBV2 and J usage is TRBJ2-7, with 11 bases identical to TRBD1. The V and J ends lost 8 bases and 4 bases, in that order; junction bases with no gene match: 7. Germline values: CDR1 SNHLY, CDR2 FYNNEI. The CDR3 contains 14 residues. This CDR3 is CASHMGQGGYEQYF. CDR3 nucleotides: TGTGCCAGCCATATGGGACAGGGGGGATACGAGCAGTACTTC.

The chain recombines TRBV5-1 with TRBJ1-2; possible D gene TRBD1, 5 bases. Trimming pared 2 bases from V and 8 bases from J, leaving 13 bases between. The CDR3 is 13 amino acids. CDR1 SGHRS and CDR2 YFSETQ come from the germline V gene. CDR3 sequence reads: CASSFFSGDGYTF. DNA of the CDR3: TGCGCCAGCAGCTTTTTCTCGGGGGACGGCTACACCTTC.

This clone was seen only a few times. The genes are TRBV30 and TRBJ1-1; 7 bases line up with TRBD1. The CDR3 spans 12 residues. The junction had 4 bases not matched to a gene; V was cut back by 8 bases and J by 1 base. Germline values: CDR1 GTSNPN, CDR2 SVGIG (reference sequence). The CDR3 loop is CARYRGNTEAFF. The CDR3 DNA reads as TGTGCCCGTTACAGGGGGAACACTGAAGCTTTCTTT.

The J gene is TRBJ2-2, the V gene TRBV28; TRBD1 agrees at 8 bases. The CDR3 is made up of 18 amino acids. The trim removed 1 base at V and 4 bases at J, leaving 11 bases unmatched. Germline CDR1 is MDHEN and CDR2 is SYDVKM. For the CDR3, the DNA is TGTGCCAGCAGTTTATCCCCCCAGACAGGGGCCGGCACCGGGGAGCTGTTTTTT. This encodes CASSLSPQTGAGTGELFF. The whole variable domain, filled in from reference TRBV28 and TRBJ2-2, reads DVKVTQSSRYLVKRTGEKVFLECVQDMDHENMFWYRQDPGLGLRLIYFSYDVKMKEKGDIPEGYSVSREKKERFSLILESASTNQTSMYLCASSLSPQTGAGTGELFFGEGSRLTVL.

This chain joins TRBV6-4 and TRBJ2-7; D is unclear. Germline V gives CDR1 MRHNA, CDR2 SNTAGT. Trimming cost V 7 bases and J 2 bases, with 18 bases left between them. The CDR3 spans 15 residues. This CDR3 reads CASTPPTLFTYEQYF. CDR3 in DNA: TGTGCCAGCACCCCCCCCACCCTATTCACCTACGAGCAGTACTTC.

As to this clone: The junction and the germline gene differ at one end; a read error may be behind it. The rearrangement uses TRBV7-9 and TRBJ1-5, with TRBD1 matching 7 bases. Per germline, CDR1 SEHNR and CDR2 FQNEAQ (reference sequence). The CDR3 extends over 14 amino acids. CDR3 sequence reads: CSSSLTGNNQPQHF. DNA for the CDR3: TGTTCCAGCAGCTTGACAGGGAACAATCAGCCCCAGCATTTT.

This clone has just one count. The chain couples TRBV11-2 to TRBJ2-7, with 7 bases lining up with TRBD2. The junction had 18 bases not matched to a gene; V was cut back by 5 bases and J by 5 bases. The CDR3 length is 17 residues. Germline V lookup: CDR1 SGHAT, CDR2 FQNNGV. This CDR3 reads CASSSLGAGPRRDEQYF. For the CDR3, the DNA is TGTGCCAGCAGCAGCCTAGGAGCGGGGCCCCGGAGGGACGAGCAGTACTTC.

The chain combines TRBV5-1 with TRBJ2-5; tentatively, D is TRBD2 (5 bases). The V gene's germline CDR1 is SGHRS and CDR2 YFSETQ. V was trimmed by 0 bases and J by 1 base, leaving 10 bases between them. This CDR3 comprises 15 residues. The CDR3 bases are TGCGCCAGCAGCTTGGAAGGCGGAGGCCAAGAGACCCAGTACTTC. It encodes CASSLEGGGQETQYF.

V is TRBV27 and J is TRBJ1-4, with TRBD1 as a possible D gene (6 bases). Trimming pared 2 bases from V and 3 bases from J, leaving 16 bases between. The CDR3 runs 17 residues. Germline CDR1 reads MNHEY; CDR2 reads SMNVEV (reference sequence). CDR3 in DNA: TGTGCCAGCAGTTTAGGCAGGGGCGAGGGATCTAATGAAAAACTGTTTTTT. This encodes CASSLGRGEGSNEKLFF.

The CDR3 reads CASSVEPEISEQFF. Written as DNA, the CDR3 is TGTGCCAGCAGCGTAGAACCAGAAATAAGTGAGCAGTTCTTC. This chain uses TRBV9 with TRBJ2-1; D uncertain. Germline V CDR1 and CDR2: SGDLS, YYNGEE. Trimming shortened V by 0 bases and J by 9 bases, and 13 bases separated the two germline ends. The CDR3 covers 14 residues.

This clone is a singleton in its sample. The CDR3 region is CATRRTSSYEQYF. The CDR3 DNA sequence: TGTGCCACACGGCGGACTAGCAGCTACGAGCAGTACTTC. The chain joins TRBV28 to TRBJ2-7, with 8 bases identical to TRBD2. Germline lookup yields CDR1 MDHEN and CDR2 SYDVKM. Trimming at V came to 10 bases and at J to 3 bases, leaving 8 bases not matched to a gene. The CDR3 runs to 13 residues.

The chain couples TRBV6-1 to TRBJ1-4; 7 bases fit TRBD1. This CDR3 contains 14 residues. Germline V CDR1 and CDR2: MNHNS, SASEGT. V lost 4 bases to trimming and J lost 4 bases; unmatched junction nucleotides: 3. CDR3 DNA sequence: TGTGCCAGCAGTGGCACAGGGGTTAATGAAAAACTGTTTTTT. Translated, it gives CASSGTGVNEKLFF.

The chain couples TRBV11-1 to TRBJ2-5; 10 bases map to TRBD2. This CDR3 is built from 13 residues. With V trimmed by 10 bases and J by 2 bases, 4 bases remained unmatched. Germline CDR1 reads SGHAT; CDR2 reads FQDESV (reference sequence). The CDR3 coding sequence is TGTGCCATCAGGACTAGCGGACAAGAGACCCAGTACTTC. It is translated as CAIRTSGQETQYF.

The chain joins TRBV27 to TRBJ1-2; the match to TRBD1 covers 7 bases. The CDR3 is 16 residues long. The ends lost 2 bases at V and 3 bases at J; junction bases unmatched: 9. Germline CDR1 and CDR2: MNHEY and SMNVEV (reference sequence). The CDR3 sequence: CASSLRRQGVHYGYTF. Written as DNA, the CDR3 is TGTGCCAGCAGTTTAAGGAGACAGGGAGTACACTATGGCTACACCTTC.

V is TRBV7-2 and J is TRBJ2-2; perhaps TRBD2 as D (5 bases). Germline V gene sequence: CDR1 SGHTA, CDR2 FQGNSA. CDR3 length: 18 amino acids. V dropped 4 bases and J dropped 5 bases, with 23 bases sitting between them. CDR3 sequence: CASSSPLTGILRTGELFF. The CDR3 DNA follows: TGTGCCAGCAGCTCCCCCTTAACCGGGATTTTGAGGACCGGGGAGCTGTTTTTT.

The chain is built from TRBV5-3 and TRBJ2-7; D is possibly TRBD2 (6 bases). TRBV5-3 is noted as an ORF with a role that remains uncertain. V lost 0 bases, J lost 3 bases, and 13 bases lay in between. The CDR3 has 15 residues. The CDR3 spells CARSLALVAVYEQYF. For the CDR3, the DNA is TGTGCCAGAAGCTTGGCCTTGGTAGCGGTCTACGAGCAGTACTTC.

The chain recombines TRBV6-1 with TRBJ2-1; the match to TRBD2 covers 8 bases. V dropped 4 bases and J dropped 3; count of bases not matched to a gene: 5. Germline CDR1 reads MNHNS; CDR2 reads SASEGT. CDR3 size: 15 residues. The CDR3 bases are TGTGCCAGCAGTGCCCTGGCGGGGGGCTACAATGAGCAGTTCTTC. It translates to CASSALAGGYNEQFF.

V gene TRBV9 combines with J gene TRBJ1-1; no clear D. This CDR3 comprises 14 residues. Deletions cut 4 bases from V and 1 base from J, with 11 bases between. In germline, CDR1 is SGDLS, CDR2 YYNGEE. The CDR3 spells CASSLGLSNTEAFF. In DNA, the CDR3 is TGTGCCAGCAGCTTAGGTCTCTCGAACACTGAAGCTTTCTTT.

The chain joins TRBV9 to TRBJ2-3, with 7 bases fitting TRBD2. The CDR3 runs 15 residues. The V gene's germline CDR1 is SGDLS and CDR2 YYNGEE. Trimming took 1 base from V and 2 from J; bases not matched to a gene: 4. CDR3 residues: CASSVKRDHTDTQYF. The CDR3 DNA follows: TGTGCCAGCAGCGTAAAGCGGGACCACACAGATACGCAGTATTTT.

This clone was counted only a few times. The V gene is TRBV6-1, the J gene TRBJ2-2, with D maybe TRBD1 (6 bases). The CDR3 has 13 amino acids. The V gene's germline CDR1 is MNHNS and CDR2 SASEGT. The V gene lost 10 bases and the J gene lost 2 bases, with 11 bases spanning the gap. In DNA form, the CDR3 reads TGTGCCATACGACAGGTCAACACCGGGGAGCTGTTTTTT. This translates into CAIRQVNTGELFF.